A selection of T cell receptor beta chains follows, all from one sample in a study of T cell responses to AZD1222 COVID-19 vaccine. This table comes from immunoSEQ multiplex PCR, and its TCRdb copy is limited to in-frame clones, with some not included. The sample has tens of thousands of clones; about nine tenths are singletons. The source material was peripheral blood, sampled on day 0 of AZD1222 vaccination. The source is an adult in good health. Each CDR3 is given with its conserved first and last residue. A D gene is named only where the DNA matches it firmly. Clone size, where shown, is once, few, many, or a class for clones that have expanded.

d_gene | abundance | j_gene | len | v_gene | CDR3nt | CDR3aa
- | - | TRBJ2-7 | 15 | TRBV7-9 | TGTGCCAGCGCCACTCAGGGGGGCGGTTCCTACGAGCAGTACTTC | CASATQGGGSYEQYF
- | - | TRBJ1-1 | 12 | TRBV21-1 | TGTGCCAGCAGCAACCTAGATAGGGGAGCTTTCTTT | CASSNLDRGAFF
- | once | TRBJ1-6 | 15 | TRBV3-1/TRBV3-2 | TGTGCCAGCAGACCATGGGGGGGGCCTAGGTCACCCCTCCACTTT | CASRPWGGPRSPLHF
TRBD1 | - | TRBJ1-5 | 13 | TRBV5-5 | TGTGCCAGCAGCCCCACAGGGGACCAGCCCCAGCATTTT | CASSPTGDQPQHF
- | - | TRBJ2-2 | 14 | TRBV4-3 | TGCGCCAGCAGCCAAGATCCAGGATTAGGGGAGCTGTTTTTT | CASSQDPGLGELFF
- | - | TRBJ2-5 | 17 | TRBV25-1 | TGTGCCAGCAGTGAAAGGTGGGGCTCCCAGGGGGGAGAGACCCAGTACTTC | CASSERWGSQGGETQYF
- | - | TRBJ2-1 | 13 | TRBV3-1/TRBV3-2 | TGTGCCAGCAGCCAAGATCTGCACAATGAGCAGTTCTTC | CASSQDLHNEQFF
- | - | TRBJ1-2 | 14 | TRBV2 | TGTGCCAGCAGTGGGGGCTTAGCTAACTATGGCTACACCTTC | CASSGGLANYGYTF
- | - | TRBJ2-7 | 15 | TRBV4-1 | TGCGCCAGCAGCCCACGGAAGGGGGGCAACTACGAGCAGTACTTC | CASSPRKGGNYEQYF
TRBD1 | - | TRBJ1-1 | 15 | TRBV28 | TGTGCCAGCAGGCAAATACAGGGGATGAACACTGAAGCTTTCTTT | CASRQIQGMNTEAFF
TRBD1 | few | TRBJ1-5 | 16 | TRBV6-6 | TGTGCCAGCAGTTACTCCGGACAGGGGAACAATCAGCCCCAGCATTTT | CASSYSGQGNNQPQHF
- | - | TRBJ1-2 | 14 | TRBV2 | TGTGCCAGCAGTGAAGGGCAGGGGATCTATGGCTACACCTTC | CASSEGQGIYGYTF
- | - | TRBJ2-1 | 16 | TRBV11-3 | TGTGCCAGCAGCTTAGTTGAGGCAGGACGTAGAGATGAGCAGTTCTTC | CASSLVEAGRRDEQFF
- | - | TRBJ2-7 | 14 | TRBV2 | TGTGCCAGCAGCCAGACCGAATCAACCTTGGTGGAGTACTTC | CASSQTESTLVEYF
- | - | TRBJ1-1 | 14 | TRBV11-2 | TGTGCCAGCAGCAGTCGGACAGTCAACACTGAAGCTTTCTTT | CASSSRTVNTEAFF
TRBD1 | - | TRBJ1-2 | 14 | TRBV5-5 | TGTGCCAGCACCCGACAGGGGGCGAACTATGGCTACACCTTC | CASTRQGANYGYTF
- | - | TRBJ2-4 | 13 | TRBV19 | TGTGCCAGCCAGGCCCTAGCCAAAAACATTCAGTACTTC | CASQALAKNIQYF
- | - | TRBJ1-2 | 11 | TRBV20-1 | TGCAGTGCTAGATTGGGTAGTGGCTACACCTTC | CSARLGSGYTF
- | - | TRBJ2-5 | 13 | TRBV7-2 | TGTGCCAGCACCTCCACTAGACAAGAGACCCAGTACTTC | CASTSTRQETQYF
- | - | TRBJ1-2 | 14 | TRBV19 | TGTGCCAGTACCCCCAACTTGTTTAACTATGGCTACACCTTC | CASTPNLFNYGYTF
- | - | TRBJ1-3 | 13 | TRBV7-9 | TGTGCCAGCGGACTGAGCTCTGGAAACACCATATATTTT | CASGLSSGNTIYF
- | - | TRBJ2-2 | 17 | TRBV28 | TGTGCCAGCAGACAATTTCCAGGGCTTCGCGACACCGGGGAGCTGTTTTTT | CASRQFPGLRDTGELFF
- | - | TRBJ1-1 | 16 | TRBV7-6 | TGTGCCAGCAGCCCATCTAACTTTCTTCTGAACACTGAAGCTTTCTTT | CASSPSNFLLNTEAFF
TRBD1 | - | TRBJ2-7 | 13 | TRBV3-1/TRBV3-2 | TGTGCCAGCAGGCCGACAGGGGCGCCGGCGCAGTACTTC | CASRPTGAPAQYF
- | few | TRBJ2-7 | 15 | TRBV4-2 | TGTGCCAGCAGCCAAGAGAGCGGAAGCTCCTACGAGCAGTACTTC | CASSQESGSSYEQYF
- | - | TRBJ2-2 | 13 | TRBV6-5 | TGTGCCAGCAGCATCGAGGGGACCGGGGAGCTGTTTTTT | CASSIEGTGELFF
- | - | TRBJ1-5 | 16 | TRBV24-1 | TGTGCCACCAGTGATCCGGACACCGGACCCTATCAGCCCCAGCATTTT | CATSDPDTGPYQPQHF
- | few | TRBJ1-2 | 14 | TRBV28 | TGTGCCAGCACTCTTTTCCACGGGGGGGATGGCTACACCTTC | CASTLFHGGDGYTF
TRBD1 | - | TRBJ1-5 | 15 | TRBV6-2/TRBV6-3 | TGTGCCAGCAGTGAGGACAGGGATAGCAATCAGCCCCAGCATTTT | CASSEDRDSNQPQHF
- | - | TRBJ1-5 | 13 | TRBV4-3 | TGCGCCAGCAGCCAAGATAGGGCAGGGACCCAGCATTTT | CASSQDRAGTQHF
- | - | TRBJ2-1 | 16 | TRBV19 | TGTGCCAGTAGTACAAGTACAGGGTCCGTCTACAATGAGCAGTTCTTC | CASSTSTGSVYNEQFF
- | - | TRBJ2-7 | 16 | TRBV4-1 | TGCGCCAGCAGCCAAGACCGGGACGGAGGCTCCTACGAGCAGTACTTC | CASSQDRDGGSYEQYF
- | - | TRBJ1-3 | 15 | TRBV7-9 | TGTGCCAGCAGGAACCAGGGGCTGGCTGGAAACACCATATATTTT | CASRNQGLAGNTIYF
- | - | TRBJ1-2 | 13 | TRBV7-9 | TGTGCCAGCAGCACCGGGACACACTATGGCTACACCTTC | CASSTGTHYGYTF
- | - | TRBJ1-6 | 13 | TRBV2 | TGTGCCAGCAGTGACCGACAGGATTCACCCCTCCACTTT | CASSDRQDSPLHF
- | - | TRBJ1-2 | 13 | TRBV12-3/TRBV12-4 | TGTGCCAGCAGTTTGGCCAGGATCTATGGCTACACCTTC | CASSLARIYGYTF
TRBD1 | - | TRBJ2-7 | 14 | TRBV18 | TGTGCCAGCTCAGGGACAGGTCCAACCTACGAGCAGTACTTC | CASSGTGPTYEQYF
TRBD1 | - | TRBJ1-2 | 15 | TRBV19 | TGTGCCAGTAGTGTTCAGGGGGCGACTAACTATGGCTACACCTTC | CASSVQGATNYGYTF
TRBD1 | - | TRBJ2-7 | 15 | TRBV4-1 | TGCGCCAGCAGCCAACCAGGACAGGGAATCTACGAGCAGTACTTC | CASSQPGQGIYEQYF
- | - | TRBJ2-3 | 13 | TRBV7-9 | TGTGCCAGCAGCTTGGGGATTTCAGATACGCAGTATTTT | CASSLGISDTQYF
- | - | TRBJ2-2 | 13 | TRBV7-3 | TGTGCCAGCAGCCCCCAGGGTGCCGGGGAGCTGTTTTTT | CASSPQGAGELFF
- | - | TRBJ2-7 | 12 | TRBV3-1/TRBV3-2 | TGTGCCAGCAGCCAAGGGGCCTACGAGCAGTACTTC | CASSQGAYEQYF
- | - | TRBJ2-1 | 15 | TRBV19 | TGTGCCAGTAGTACCCAACGACGAATGTTCAATGAGCAGTTCTTC | CASSTQRRMFNEQFF
- | - | TRBJ2-7 | 14 | TRBV6-5 | TGTGCCAGCAGCCGCGACAGGACGGCCTACGAGCAGTACTTC | CASSRDRTAYEQYF
- | - | TRBJ1-5 | 13 | TRBV6-5 | TGTGCCAGCGGGCAGGTCTGGGGACAGCCCCAGCATTTT | CASGQVWGQPQHF
- | - | TRBJ1-2 | 13 | TRBV5-6 | TGTGCCAGCAGAGGCGTGGGGCTCTATGGCTACACCTTC | CASRGVGLYGYTF
- | once | TRBJ1-1 | 11 | TRBV30 | TGTGCCTGGAGTAATCATGAGGTGGCTTTCTTT | CAWSNHEVAFF
- | - | TRBJ1-3 | 19 | TRBV12-2 | TGTGCAAGTCGCTTAAACGGCGGGACAGGGGACACCTCTGGAAACACCATATATTTT | CASRLNGGTGDTSGNTIYF
TRBD1 | - | TRBJ1-2 | 14 | TRBV9 | TGTGCCAGCAGCACGGGACAGCTCCTAAGCGGCTACACCTTC | CASSTGQLLSGYTF
TRBD2 | - | TRBJ2-7 | 14 | TRBV5-5 | TGTGCCTGTTCTAGCGGGCCCGGCTCCTACGAGCAGTACTTC | CACSSGPGSYEQYF
- | - | TRBJ1-1 | 11 | TRBV20-1 | TGCAGTGCTAAGGGGTACCTAGAACCTTTCTTT | CSAKGYLEPFF
- | - | TRBJ1-2 | 13 | TRBV7-9 | TGTGCCAGCAGCTCCATTCTGAACTATGGCTACACCTTC | CASSSILNYGYTF
- | - | TRBJ2-1 | 13 | TRBV6-5 | TGTGCCAGCGGCCGAAGGTGGGAAAATGAGCAGTTCTTC | CASGRRWENEQFF
- | - | TRBJ2-1 | 18 | TRBV9 | TGTGCCAGCAGCGTAAGGCCCACACCCGTCACCTTCTACAATGAGCAGTTCTTC | CASSVRPTPVTFYNEQFF
- | - | TRBJ1-4 | 17 | TRBV4-1 | TGCGCCAGCAGCCAAGGATACGGGGTCGGGGGTCGGGAAAAACTGTTTTTT | CASSQGYGVGGREKLFF